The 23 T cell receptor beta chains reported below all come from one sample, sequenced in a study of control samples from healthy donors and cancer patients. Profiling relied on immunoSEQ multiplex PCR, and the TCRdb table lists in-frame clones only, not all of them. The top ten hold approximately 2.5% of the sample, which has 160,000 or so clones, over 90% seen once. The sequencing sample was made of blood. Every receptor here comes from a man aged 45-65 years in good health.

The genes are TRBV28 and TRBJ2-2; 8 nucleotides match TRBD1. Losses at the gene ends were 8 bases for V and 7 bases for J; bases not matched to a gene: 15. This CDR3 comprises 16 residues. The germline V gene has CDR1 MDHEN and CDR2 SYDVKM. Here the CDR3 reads CASGMDREDRGGELFF. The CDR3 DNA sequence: TGTGCCAGCGGAATGGACAGGGAAGATAGGGGCGGGGAGCTGTTTTTT.

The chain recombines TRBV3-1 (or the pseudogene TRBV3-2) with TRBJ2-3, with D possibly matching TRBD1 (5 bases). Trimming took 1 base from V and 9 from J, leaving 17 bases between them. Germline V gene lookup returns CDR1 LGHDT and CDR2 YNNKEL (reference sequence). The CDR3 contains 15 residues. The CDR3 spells CASSQGSIGVYTQYF. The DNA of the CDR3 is TGTGCCAGCAGCCAAGGGTCGATAGGGGTGTACACGCAGTATTTT.

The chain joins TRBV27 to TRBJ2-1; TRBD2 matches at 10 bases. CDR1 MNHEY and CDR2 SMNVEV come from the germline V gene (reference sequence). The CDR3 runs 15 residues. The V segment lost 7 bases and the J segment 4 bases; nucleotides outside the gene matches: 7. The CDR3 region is CASTPASGGYNEQFF. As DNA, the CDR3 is TGTGCCAGCACCCCGGCTAGCGGGGGATACAATGAGCAGTTCTTC.

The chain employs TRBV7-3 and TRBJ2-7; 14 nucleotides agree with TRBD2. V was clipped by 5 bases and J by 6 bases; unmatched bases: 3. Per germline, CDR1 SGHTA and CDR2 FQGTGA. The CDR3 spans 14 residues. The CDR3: CASSLGTSGSEQYF. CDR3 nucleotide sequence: TGTGCCAGCAGCCTAGGGACTAGCGGGAGCGAGCAGTACTTC.

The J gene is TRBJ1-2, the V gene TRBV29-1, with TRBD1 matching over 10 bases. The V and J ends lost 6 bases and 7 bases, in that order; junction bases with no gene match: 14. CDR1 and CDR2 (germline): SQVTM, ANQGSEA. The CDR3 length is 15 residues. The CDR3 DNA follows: TGCAGCGTGTGGGGAGGGACAGGGGAATCGGTTGGCTACACCTTC. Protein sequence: CSVWGGTGESVGYTF.

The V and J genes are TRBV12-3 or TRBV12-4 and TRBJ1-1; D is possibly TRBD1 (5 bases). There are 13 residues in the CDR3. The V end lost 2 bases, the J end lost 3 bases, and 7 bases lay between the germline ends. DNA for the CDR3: TGTGCCAGCAGTTTACAGGGCCACACTGAAGCTTTCTTT. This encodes CASSLQGHTEAFF.

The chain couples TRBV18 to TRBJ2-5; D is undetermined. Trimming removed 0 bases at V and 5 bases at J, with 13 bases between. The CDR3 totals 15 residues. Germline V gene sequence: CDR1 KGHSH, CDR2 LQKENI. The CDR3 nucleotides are TGTGCCAGCTCACCACCGTCTAGAGGATTGGAGACCCAGTACTTC. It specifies CASSPPSRGLETQYF.

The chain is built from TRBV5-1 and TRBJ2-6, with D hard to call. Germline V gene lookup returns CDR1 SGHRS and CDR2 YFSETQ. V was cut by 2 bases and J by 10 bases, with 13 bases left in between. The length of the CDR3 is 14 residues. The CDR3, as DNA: TGCGCCAGCAGCTTAAACAGTGGTCTTAACGTCCTGACTTTC. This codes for CASSLNSGLNVLTF.

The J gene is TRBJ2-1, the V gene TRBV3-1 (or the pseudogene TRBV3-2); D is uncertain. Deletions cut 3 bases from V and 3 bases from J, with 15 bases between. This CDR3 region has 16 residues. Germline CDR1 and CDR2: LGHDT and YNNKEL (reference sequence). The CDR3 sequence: CASSQELASVYNEQFF. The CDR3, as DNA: TGTGCCAGCAGCCAGGAGCTGGCCTCAGTCTACAATGAGCAGTTCTTC.

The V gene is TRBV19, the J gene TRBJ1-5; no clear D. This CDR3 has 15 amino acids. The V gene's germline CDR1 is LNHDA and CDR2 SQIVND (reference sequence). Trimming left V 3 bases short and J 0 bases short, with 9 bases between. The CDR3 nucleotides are TGTGCCAGTAGTATGTCCCCAGGTAGCAATCAGCCCCAGCATTTT. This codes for CASSMSPGSNQPQHF. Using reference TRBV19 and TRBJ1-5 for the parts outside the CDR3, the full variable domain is DGGITQSPKYLFRKEGQNVTLSCEQNLNHDAMYWYRQDPGQGLRLIYYSQIVNDFQKGDIAEGYSVSREKKESFPLTVTSAQKNPTAFYLCASSMSPGSNQPQHFGDGTRLSIL.

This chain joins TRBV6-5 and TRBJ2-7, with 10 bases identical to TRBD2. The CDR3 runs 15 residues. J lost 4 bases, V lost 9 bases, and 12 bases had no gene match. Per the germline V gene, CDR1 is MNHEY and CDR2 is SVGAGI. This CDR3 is CASSRLAGEGYEQYF. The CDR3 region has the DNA TGTGCCAGTAGCAGACTAGCGGGCGAGGGTTACGAGCAGTACTTC.

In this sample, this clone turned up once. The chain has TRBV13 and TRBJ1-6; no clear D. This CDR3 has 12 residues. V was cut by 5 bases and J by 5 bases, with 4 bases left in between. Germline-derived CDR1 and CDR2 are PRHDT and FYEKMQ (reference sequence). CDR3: CASSPHNSPLHF. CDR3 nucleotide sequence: TGTGCCAGCAGCCCCCATAATTCACCCCTCCACTTT.

The CDR3 region is CASSRDRNTEAFF. The CDR3 coding sequence is TGTGCCAGCAGCCGGGACAGGAACACTGAAGCTTTCTTT. This chain connects TRBV7-3 to TRBJ1-1, with 7 bases that match TRBD1. The CDR3 totals 13 residues. CDR1 SGHTA and CDR2 FQGTGA come from the germline V gene. V trimming: 5 bases; J trimming: 1 base; junction bases outside the gene matches: 1.

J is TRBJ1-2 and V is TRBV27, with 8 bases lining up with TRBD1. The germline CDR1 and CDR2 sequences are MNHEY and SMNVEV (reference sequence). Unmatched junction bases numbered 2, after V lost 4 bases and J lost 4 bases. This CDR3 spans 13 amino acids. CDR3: CASSYQGAYGYTF. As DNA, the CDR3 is TGTGCCAGCAGTTACCAGGGGGCCTATGGCTACACCTTC.

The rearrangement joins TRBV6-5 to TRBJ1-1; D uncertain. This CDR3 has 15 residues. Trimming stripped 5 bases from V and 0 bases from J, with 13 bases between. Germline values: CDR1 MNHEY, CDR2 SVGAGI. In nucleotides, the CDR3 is TGTGCCAGCAGTACGACAACACCCATGAACACTGAAGCTTTCTTT. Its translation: CASSTTTPMNTEAFF.

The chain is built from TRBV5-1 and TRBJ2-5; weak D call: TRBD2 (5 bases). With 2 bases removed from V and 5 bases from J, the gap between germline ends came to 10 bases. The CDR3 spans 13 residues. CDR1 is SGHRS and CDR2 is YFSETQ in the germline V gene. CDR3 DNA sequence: TGCGCCAGCAGCTTACGGACTGCGGAGACCCAGTACTTC. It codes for CASSLRTAETQYF. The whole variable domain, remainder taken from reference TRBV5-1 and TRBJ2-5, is KAGVTQTPRYLIKTRGQQVTLSCSPISGHRSVSWYQQTPGQGLQFLFEYFSETQRNKGNFPGRFSGRQFSNSRSEMNVSTLELGDSALYLCASSLRTAETQYFGPGTRLLVL.

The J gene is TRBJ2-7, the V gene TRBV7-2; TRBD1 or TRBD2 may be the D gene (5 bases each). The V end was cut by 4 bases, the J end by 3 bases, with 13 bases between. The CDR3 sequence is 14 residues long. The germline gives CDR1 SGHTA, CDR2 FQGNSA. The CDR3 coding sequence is TGTGCCAGCAGCTCTACCGGGACCCACTACGAGCAGTACTTC. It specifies CASSSTGTHYEQYF. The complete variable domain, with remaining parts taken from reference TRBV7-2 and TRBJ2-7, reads GAGVSQSPSNKVTEKGKDVELRCDPISGHTALYWYRQSLGQGLEFLIYFQGNSAPDKSGLPSDRFSAERTGGSVSTLTIQRTQQEDSAVYLCASSSTGTHYEQYFGPGTRLTVT.

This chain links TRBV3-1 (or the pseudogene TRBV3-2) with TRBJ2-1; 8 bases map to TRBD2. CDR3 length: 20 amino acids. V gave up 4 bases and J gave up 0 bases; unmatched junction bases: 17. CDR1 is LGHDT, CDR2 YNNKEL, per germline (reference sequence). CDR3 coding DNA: TGTGCCAGCAGCCGTCGGACACTGGATAGGGCGGGGGGCTCCTACAATGAGCAGTTCTTC. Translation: CASSRRTLDRAGGSYNEQFF.

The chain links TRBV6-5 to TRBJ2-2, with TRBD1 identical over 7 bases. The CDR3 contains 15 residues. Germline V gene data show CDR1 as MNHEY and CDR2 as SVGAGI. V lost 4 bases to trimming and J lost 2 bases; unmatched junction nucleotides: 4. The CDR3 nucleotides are TGTGCCAGCAGTTGGGACAGACCCAACACCGGGGAGCTGTTTTTT. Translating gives CASSWDRPNTGELFF.

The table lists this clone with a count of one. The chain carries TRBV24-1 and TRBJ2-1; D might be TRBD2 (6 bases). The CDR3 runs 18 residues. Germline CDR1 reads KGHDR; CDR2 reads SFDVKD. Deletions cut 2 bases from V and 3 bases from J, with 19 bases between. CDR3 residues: CATSDSGLPELRYNEQFF. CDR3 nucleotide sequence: TGTGCCACCAGTGATTCGGGACTCCCTGAATTGCGCTACAATGAGCAGTTCTTC.

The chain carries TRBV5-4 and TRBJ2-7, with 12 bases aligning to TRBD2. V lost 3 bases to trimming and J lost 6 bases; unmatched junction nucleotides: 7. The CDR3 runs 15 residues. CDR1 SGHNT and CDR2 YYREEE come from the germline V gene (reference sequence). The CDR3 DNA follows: TGTGCCAGCAGCTATCGGCTAGCGGGAGGGAGCGAGCAGTACTTC. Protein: CASSYRLAGGSEQYF.

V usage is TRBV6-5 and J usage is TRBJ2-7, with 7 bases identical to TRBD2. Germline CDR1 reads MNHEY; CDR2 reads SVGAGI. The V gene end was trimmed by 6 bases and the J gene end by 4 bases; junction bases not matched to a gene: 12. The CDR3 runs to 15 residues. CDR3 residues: CASSKLAEIVYEQYF. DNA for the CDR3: TGTGCCAGCAGCAAGCTAGCGGAGATAGTTTACGAGCAGTACTTC.

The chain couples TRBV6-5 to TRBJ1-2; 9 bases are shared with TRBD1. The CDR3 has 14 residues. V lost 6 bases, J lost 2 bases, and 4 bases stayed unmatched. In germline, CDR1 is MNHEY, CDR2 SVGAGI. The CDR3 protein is CASRPGTGNYGYTF. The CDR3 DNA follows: TGTGCCAGCAGACCCGGGACAGGGAACTATGGCTACACCTTC.